This T cell receptor beta chain was recorded in a study of chemoradiotherapy in HPV16-positive cancers. Study-wide findings and caveats: Functional assays defining HPV-specific T cells used only two HPV16-positive patients. HPV-responsive T-cell expansion during chemoradiotherapy was linked to improved recurrence-free survival in HPV16-positive patients. Candidate HPV-specific clones and E7-related TCR motifs grew in tumor during treatment.

This clone was seen a single time. Antigen unknown. The V end was cut by 2 bases, the J end by 5 bases, with 13 bases between. The CDR3 has 15 amino acids. Germline V lookup: CDR1 SNHLY, CDR2 FYNNEI. The protocol was immunoSEQ multiplex PCR, while the TCRdb copy is restricted to in-frame clones and leaves out a portion. Altogether approximately 7,700 clones are present, about 88% being singletons, with the ten largest covering more than 3%. The sequencing here drew on tumor tissue, taken from a patient who underwent chemoradiotherapy. The sequence was obtained from a human donor with HPV-associated anogenital cancer. The chain recombines TRBV2 with TRBJ2-1; TRBD2 is a possible D gene (5 bases). For the CDR3, the DNA is TGTGCCAGCAGTGAATCCCTAGCCCCGAACAATGAGCAGTTCTTC. It is translated as CASSESLAPNNEQFF. The full variable domain, completed using reference TRBV2 and TRBJ2-1, is EPEVTQTPSHQVTQMGQEVILRCVPISNHLYFYWYRQILGQKVEFLVSFYNNEISEKSEIFDDQFSVERPDGSNFTLKIRSTKLEDSAMYFCASSESLAPNNEQFFGPGTRLTVL.